The next 27 T cell receptor beta chains were all read from a single sample in a study of regulatory T cells in long-lasting Graves disease. This sample's time point: newly diagnosed GD, antithyroid drugs for less than 3 months. PBMC-derived RNA was used for the TCR library. For TCR beta, libraries came from iRepertoire HTBI primers and Arm-PCR of CDR3 regions. TCRdb reanalysed the multiplex PCR reads using MiXCR and keeps one entry per CDR3 protein. The sample has over 500,000 distinct CDR3 sequences; under 20% are singletons. The data also belong to a second study, concerning T cells in Graves' hyperthyroidism and ophthalmopathy.

The sample in question was peripheral blood mononuclear cells (PBMCs), obtained at new diagnosis, from a patient treated with antithyroid drugs. These TCRs come from a woman aged 30 to 39 with Graves disease.

The sample holds a few counts of this clonotype. The J gene is TRBJ1-1, the V gene TRBV28; a weak D match, TRBD1 (6 bases). Trimming took off 6 bases at V and 5 bases at J, with 16 bases between the two ends. Germline lookup yields CDR1 MDHEN and CDR2 SYDVKM. The CDR3 has 14 residues. The CDR3 sequence is CASRGHGTGTEAFF. The DNA for the CDR3 is TGTGCCAGCAGGGGACATGGGACGGGAACTGAAGCTTTCTTT.

The J gene is TRBJ2-6, the V gene TRBV7-8; 8 positions match TRBD1. The trim removed 5 bases at V and 5 bases at J, leaving 11 bases unmatched. The CDR3 totals 17 residues. CDR1 and CDR2 (germline): SGHVS, FQNEAQ. The CDR3, as DNA: TGTGCCAGCAGCCGCGAAGACAGGGGCGCCTGGGCCAACGTCCTGACTTTC. This encodes CASSREDRGAWANVLTF.

This clonotype showed up many times. The V call is TRBV28, the J call TRBJ2-3, with D possibly being TRBD2 (5 bases). CDR1 and CDR2 (germline): MDHEN, SYDVKM. The V end lost 7 bases, the J end lost 14 bases, and 22 bases lay between the germline ends. This CDR3 contains 13 residues. CDR3 amino acids: CASTSSFLAQPYF. CDR3 sequence (DNA): TGTGCCAGCACCTCTTCTTTCCTAGCTCAACCGTATTTT.

The chain recombines TRBV29-1 with TRBJ2-1; D is ambiguous. V was shortened by 2 bases and J by 0 bases, with 8 bases between the two germline ends. CDR1 SQVTM and CDR2 ANQGSEA come from the germline V gene. The CDR3 is made up of 14 amino acids. CDR3 in DNA: TGCAGCGTTGAACGGATAAGCTCCTACAATGAGCAGTTCTTC. Residues: CSVERISSYNEQFF.

This clonotype was observed a few times. The CDR3 loop reads CASSQPTGLLHF. The CDR3 DNA follows: TGTGCCAGCAGCCAGCCGACAGGCCTCCTCCACTTT. The V call is TRBV14, the J call TRBJ1-6; D may be TRBD1 (6 bases). The V end lost 3 bases, the J end lost 15 bases, and 12 bases lay between the germline ends. CDR3 length: 12 residues. Per the germline V gene, CDR1 is SGHDN and CDR2 is FVKESK.

This clonotype was observed a few times. This chain joins TRBV30 and TRBJ1-1, with TRBD1 as a possible D gene (6 bases). The V end was cut by 5 bases, the J end by 6 bases, with 16 bases between. From germline, CDR1 is GTSNPN and CDR2 SVGIG (reference sequence). The CDR3 runs to 13 residues. The CDR3 DNA reads as TGTGCCTGGGGGGAACAGGGTGGATCTGAAGCTTTCTTT. It codes for CAWGEQGGSEAFF.

This clonotype was counted ten times or more. V gene TRBV11-2 combines with J gene TRBJ2-1, with 14 bases fitting TRBD2. This CDR3 comprises 16 residues. The germline V gene encodes CDR1 SGHAT and CDR2 FQNNGV. With 7 bases clipped from V and 10 bases from J, the junction kept 12 bases outside the gene matches. The CDR3 coding sequence is TGTGCCAGCACCAACTTGACTAGCGGGAGGGCGCGGGAGCAGTTCTTC. It codes for CASTNLTSGRAREQFF.

There are many counts of this clonotype. This chain connects TRBV5-1 to TRBJ1-2, with a possible D match to TRBD1 (6 bases). The CDR3 loop spans 15 amino acids. V lost 0 bases and J 4 bases, leaving 13 bases between the germline ends. From germline, CDR1 is SGHRS and CDR2 YFSETQ. The CDR3 reads CASSLGQAQIYGYTF. The CDR3 DNA reads as TGCGCCAGCAGCTTGGGACAGGCCCAAATCTATGGCTACACCTTC.

At least ten counts were recorded for this clonotype. The chain employs TRBV3-1 and TRBJ2-7, with D uncertain. The CDR3 contains 15 residues. Trimming stripped 4 bases from V and 4 bases from J, with 17 bases between. Germline V gene data show CDR1 as LGHDT and CDR2 as YNNKEL (reference sequence). The chain's CDR3 is CASSPSASIGYEQYF. The CDR3 DNA follows: TGTGCCAGCAGCCCCTCCGCCTCAATCGGATACGAGCAGTACTTC.

This clonotype was seen repeatedly, ten times or more. The chain carries TRBV12-5 and TRBJ2-1, with 9 positions matching TRBD1. This CDR3 has 15 residues. With 6 bases clipped from V and 7 bases from J, the junction kept 10 bases outside the gene matches. Germline V gene data show CDR1 as LGHNT and CDR2 as FRNRAP. Written as DNA, the CDR3 is TGTGCTAGTGGCCGCGCGACAGGGGGTCTTAATGAGCAGTTCTTC. This translates into CASGRATGGLNEQFF.

This clonotype was counted between two and nine times. V usage is TRBV29-1 and J usage is TRBJ2-7; D is perhaps TRBD1 or TRBD2 (5 bases each). This CDR3 has 15 amino acids. CDR1 and CDR2 (germline): SQVTM, ANQGSEA. V shed 0 bases and J shed 7 bases, with 19 bases lying between them. The CDR3, as DNA: TGCAGCGTTGAAGACCCGGGACGCAGGATGGGAGAGCAGTACTTC. Protein: CSVEDPGRRMGEQYF.

This clonotype was recorded many times. The rearrangement uses TRBV12-3 or TRBV12-4 and TRBJ1-2; D is ambiguous. Trimming left V 5 bases short and J 0 bases short, with 16 bases between. The CDR3 sequence is 16 residues long. The CDR3 nucleotides read TGTGCCAGCAGTCCTCGGTGGCAGCTTACTAACTATGGCTACACCTTC. Protein product: CASSPRWQLTNYGYTF.

The rearrangement links TRBV2 to TRBJ2-3; D is unresolved. The end of the DNA fits TRBJ2-5 better, so the J call may be wrong. The CDR3 length is 12 residues. Germline V gene sequence: CDR1 SNHLY, CDR2 FYNNEI. CDR3 DNA: TGTGCCGGTGGCCCCCCGTCGGAGACCCAGTACTTC. Its protein product is CAGGPPSETQYF.

The chain combines TRBV25-1 with TRBJ2-3, with TRBD1 matching 9 bases. Germline CDR1 reads MGHDK; CDR2 reads SYGVNS. J was trimmed by 3 bases and V by 6 bases; bases with no gene match: 7. CDR3 length: 15 residues. CDR3 nucleotide sequence: TGTGCCAGCAGAGATGGGACAGGGAGGACAGATACGCAGTATTTT. Protein product: CASRDGTGRTDTQYF.

In DNA, the CDR3 is TGTGCCATCAGTGACGACGGGCGACCTGGTGAGCAGTACTTC. Translation: CAISDDGRPGEQYF. The chain is built from TRBV10-3 and TRBJ2-7; D is uncertain. Germline V gives CDR1 ENHRY, CDR2 SYGVKD. This CDR3 comprises 14 residues. V was pared by 3 bases and J by 7 bases, with 16 bases between.

This sequence joins TRBV7-2 and TRBJ1-3; D gene uncertain. Germline V gene data show CDR1 as SGHTA and CDR2 as FQGNSA. The CDR3 runs to 16 residues. V dropped 5 bases and J dropped 2 bases, with 16 bases sitting between them. Written as DNA, the CDR3 is TGTGCCAGCAGCCCACTCCAACAAGGGACTGGAAACACCATATATTTT. The encoded protein is CASSPLQQGTGNTIYF.

There are a few counts of this clonotype. The chain carries TRBV19 and TRBJ2-3; 11 positions match TRBD2. In germline, CDR1 is LNHDA, CDR2 SQIVND (reference sequence). Unmatched junction bases numbered 5, after V lost 5 bases and J lost 4 bases. CDR3 length: 15 residues. The CDR3 DNA reads as TGTGCCAGTAGTGTTTTAGCGGGAGGGTCAGATACGCAGTATTTT. Translating it yields CASSVLAGGSDTQYF.

A note on this clonotype: A much larger clone is a single base away; this may be a read error. The chain uses TRBV5-1 and TRBJ1-1; TRBD1 matches at 10 bases. CDR3 length: 14 residues. Germline CDR1 reads SGHRS; CDR2 reads YFSETQ. CDR3: CASRPGQGYTEASF. For the CDR3, the DNA is TGCGCCAGCAGACCGGGACAGGGGTACACTGAAGCTTCCTTT. Full variable domain (outside the CDR3, taken from reference TRBV5-1 and TRBJ1-1): KAGVTQTPRYLIKTRGQQVTLSCSPISGHRSVSWYQQTPGQGLQFLFEYFSETQRNKGNFPGRFSGRQFSNSRSEMNVSTLELGDSALYLCASRPGQGYTEASFGQGTRLTVV.

V and J are TRBV20-1 and TRBJ2-7, with TRBD2 matching 14 bases. Germline V gene data show CDR1 as DFQATT and CDR2 as SNEGSKA (reference sequence). V gave up 6 bases and J gave up 7 bases; unmatched junction bases: 17. CDR3 length: 17 residues. DNA of the CDR3: TGCAGTGCCAGAAGACTAGCGGGAGGGCCTTCAGCTAATGAGCAGTACTTC. Translated, it gives CSARRLAGGPSANEQYF.

V usage is TRBV24-1 and J usage is TRBJ2-3, with D perhaps TRBD1 (6 bases). Per the germline V gene, CDR1 is KGHDR and CDR2 is SFDVKD. This CDR3 comprises 18 residues. V shed 4 bases and J shed 3 bases, with 22 bases lying between them. The CDR3 DNA is TGTGCCACCAGTGACCCTTCGTTGGGGGCAGGGAGAACAGATACGCAGTATTTT. Its translation: CATSDPSLGAGRTDTQYF.

The chain combines TRBV29-1 with TRBJ2-3; 11 bases line up with TRBD2. V was clipped by 8 bases and J by 4 bases; unmatched bases: 5. Per the germline V gene, CDR1 is SQVTM and CDR2 is ANQGSEA. The CDR3 length is 13 residues. The CDR3 is CSLLAGVADTQYF. CDR3 DNA: TGCAGCTTACTAGCGGGAGTCGCAGATACGCAGTATTTT.

The chain links TRBV5-4 to TRBJ2-7; no reliable D call. V was trimmed by 0 bases and J by 2 bases, leaving 12 bases between them. The CDR3 spans 15 residues. CDR1 SGHNT and CDR2 YYREEE come from the germline V gene (reference sequence). The CDR3 DNA reads as TGTGCCAGCAGCTTGGCGGGCAGAATTACCTACGAGCAGTACTTC. Protein product: CASSLAGRITYEQYF.

This clonotype was seen repeatedly, ten times or more. This rearrangement joins TRBV7-2 to TRBJ2-7, with TRBD2 matching over 8 bases. Losses at the gene ends were 8 bases for V and 0 bases for J; bases not matched to a gene: 6. The germline gives CDR1 SGHTA, CDR2 FQGNSA. This CDR3 has 14 amino acids. The CDR3 DNA reads TGTGCCAGCGGTCGTAGCGGGGTCTCCTACGAGCAGTACTTC. This translates into CASGRSGVSYEQYF. Looking up the rest from reference TRBV7-2 and TRBJ2-7 gives the full variable domain: GAGVSQSPSNKVTEKGKDVELRCDPISGHTALYWYRQSLGQGLEFLIYFQGNSAPDKSGLPSDRFSAERTGGSVSTLTIQRTQQEDSAVYLCASGRSGVSYEQYFGPGTRLTVT.

This clonotype came up many times. V and J are TRBV3-1 and TRBJ1-1, with a tentative D call TRBD1 (5 bases). Germline V CDR1 and CDR2: LGHDT, YNNKEL (reference sequence). Deletions cut 3 bases from V and 5 bases from J, with 22 bases between. The CDR3 extends over 17 amino acids. The CDR3 region is CASSQSLGTAGATEAFF. The CDR3 nucleotides read TGTGCCAGCAGCCAGTCTCTCGGGACCGCCGGAGCAACTGAAGCTTTCTTT.

Worth noting for this clonotype: Relative to the germline gene, one junction end is altered; a read error may explain this. This chain links TRBV11-2 with TRBJ1-1, with a possible D match to TRBD1 (6 bases). This CDR3 has 14 residues. Germline V gene lookup returns CDR1 SGHAT and CDR2 FQNNGV. For the CDR3, the DNA is TGTGCCGGCAGCACCAGGGGAAGTGGGACTGAAGCTTTCTTT. It yields the protein CAGSTRGSGTEAFF.

This clonotype was observed a few times. In nucleotides, the CDR3 is TGCAGCGCGGGAGAAGGGCAAATCACAGATACGCAGTATTTT. Its translation is CSAGEGQITDTQYF. The V call is TRBV29-1, the J call TRBJ2-3, with D perhaps matching TRBD2 (6 bases). This CDR3 is built from 14 residues. Per the germline V gene, CDR1 is SQVTM and CDR2 is ANQGSEA. V shed 7 bases and J shed 2 bases, with 16 bases lying between them.

The chain is built from TRBV24-1 and TRBJ2-7; D unresolved. Germline CDR1 is KGHDR and CDR2 is SFDVKD. CDR3 length equals 14 residues. V was cut by 2 bases and J by 4 bases, with 11 bases left in between. The CDR3 reads CATSDWTAPYEQYF. As DNA, the CDR3 is TGTGCCACCAGTGATTGGACCGCACCTTACGAGCAGTACTTC.